This T cell receptor beta chain was captured by sequencing in a study of blood T cell repertoires in COVID-19. Study information: Samples taken during acute and convalescent COVID-19 were collected in the United States, Italy and Spain. PBMCs, B-cell-depleted T cells, or T cells were the source of the cDNA or gDNA that made up the material.

Germline lookup yields CDR1 SQVTM and CDR2 ANQGSEA. The CDR3 loop spans 14 amino acids. V was clipped by 5 bases and J by 3 bases; unmatched bases: 8. As originally analysed: It was from reference gene primer amplification that nucleated cell counts were estimated. Libraries were prepared by immunoSEQ multiplex PCR; TCRdb keeps only in-frame clonotypes and omits some of them. That table is the source of V, J and clone size, and D and trimming were worked out from the DNA. The table records some 45,000 clones, 70% to 80% of them present only once. This rearrangement joins TRBV29-1 to TRBJ2-7, with 9 bases lining up with TRBD1. The sequence was obtained from a man in his 70s with acute or convalescent COVID-19. Sequencing was carried out using peripheral blood. CDR3 amino acids: CSVLQGAHSYEQYF. CDR3 sequence (DNA): TGCAGCGTTCTACAGGGGGCGCACAGCTACGAGCAGTACTTC.